Listed below are T cell receptor beta chains from one sample, sequenced in a study of CD8+CD57+ T cells in acquired aplastic anemia. MiXCR, run by TCRdb on the reads, gives a single entry per CDR3 protein. The data show 400,000 to 450,000 distinct CDR3 sequences, around 72% seen once. Sequenced material: sorted CD4+, CD8+, or CD8+CD57+ T cells (not recorded which) from PBMCs. The origin of the receptors is a human donor in good health, serving as a control. The CDR3 runs from the conserved cysteine through the conserved F or W. Fields, in order: J gene, clone size, V gene, D gene, CDR3 protein, CDR3 DNA. D genes are given only for firm matches. Size is omitted from some rows. Given values are once, few, many or a class for expanded clones.

>TRBJ2-3|once|TRBV4-3|-
CASSQDGGTWVADTQYF
TGCGCCAGCAGCCAAGATGGTGGGACATGGGTGGCAGATACGCAGTATTTT
>TRBJ2-7|few|TRBV20-1|TRBD1
CSARDLGQGAHEQYF
TGCAGTGCTAGAGATCTAGGACAGGGGGCTCACGAGCAGTACTTC
>TRBJ2-2|few|TRBV6-1|TRBD2
CASSRTSPSTGELFF
TGTGCCAGCAGTAGGACTAGTCCGAGCACCGGGGAGCTGTTTTTT
>TRBJ2-6|-|TRBV11-2|TRBD1
CASRRTGTYSGANVLTF
TGTGCCAGCAGAAGGACAGGGACTTACTCTGGGGCCAACGTCCTGACTTTC
>TRBJ2-7|many|TRBV5-8|TRBD1
CASSWGQGLSYEQYF
TGTGCCAGCAGCTGGGGACAGGGCCTCTCCTACGAGCAGTACTTC
>TRBJ1-5|-|TRBV4-1|TRBD1
CASSQRQGLNQPQHF
TGCGCCAGCAGCCAAAGACAGGGATTGAATCAGCCCCAGCATTTT
>TRBJ2-1|-|TRBV5-1|TRBD1
CASSGTGGSYNEQFF
TGCGCCAGCAGCGGTACAGGGGGCTCCTACAATGAGCAGTTCTTC
>TRBJ2-1|few|TRBV11-1|TRBD2
CASSLALAGNNEQFF
TGTGCCAGCAGCTTGGCCCTAGCGGGCAACAATGAGCAGTTCTTC
>TRBJ2-3|-|TRBV7-2|-
CASSLQRTWGREEKYF
TGTGCCAGCAGCTTGCAGAGGACATGGGGCAGAGAGGAGAAGTATTTT
>TRBJ2-7|-|TRBV29-1|TRBD1
CSVVGDRGSTEQYF
TGCAGCGTTGTCGGGGACAGGGGATCCACCGAGCAGTACTTC
>TRBJ2-5|-|TRBV2|TRBD1
CASPGDRAETQYF
TGTGCCAGCCCCGGGGACAGGGCTGAGACCCAGTACTTC
>TRBJ1-1|-|TRBV12-3/TRBV12-4|-
CASSDTGTEAFF
TGTGCCAGCAGTGATACAGGGACTGAAGCTTTCTTT
>TRBJ1-2|few|TRBV18|-
CASSPGMGQNLYGYTF
TGTGCCAGCTCACCCGGGATGGGGCAAAACCTCTATGGCTACACCTTC
>TRBJ1-1|-|TRBV12-3/TRBV12-4|-
CASRSGATEAFF
TGTGCCAGCCGTTCAGGCGCCACTGAAGCTTTCTTT
>TRBJ2-7|-|TRBV12-3/TRBV12-4|TRBD1
CASSAPDRGLYEQYF
TGTGCCAGCAGTGCTCCGGACAGGGGGCTCTACGAGCAGTACTTC
>TRBJ1-2|many|TRBV6-5|TRBD1
CASTQGEAGYTF
TGTGCCAGCACCCAGGGGGAGGCTGGCTACACCTTC
>TRBJ2-7|once|TRBV7-3|-
CASSLVGGVYEQYF
TGTGCCAGCAGCCTGGTAGGGGGGGTCTACGAGCAGTACTTC
>TRBJ1-4|many|TRBV12-3/TRBV12-4|-
CASSFTATNEKLFF
TGTGCCAGCAGTTTTACTGCAACTAATGAAAAACTGTTTTTT
>TRBJ1-1|-|TRBV6-1|-
CASRSTPPGRITEAFF
TGTGCCAGCAGATCAACTCCGCCGGGGCGGATCACTGAAGCTTTCTTT
>TRBJ2-5|-|TRBV2|-
CASSVPAGETQYF
TGTGCCAGCAGTGTTCCAGCAGGGGAGACCCAGTACTTC
>TRBJ1-2|-|TRBV24-1|-
CATSDSAGYTF
TGTGCCACCAGTGATTCGGCAGGTTACACCTTC
>TRBJ1-4|-|TRBV10-3|-
CAISEGGLAEKLFF
TGTGCCATCAGTGAAGGAGGGTTAGCTGAAAAACTGTTTTTT
>TRBJ2-1|many|TRBV20-1|TRBD2
CSARTSGGESYNEQFF
TGCAGTGCTAGGACTAGCGGGGGGGAGTCCTACAATGAGCAGTTCTTC
>TRBJ2-2|-|TRBV7-2|-
CASSPYTGHRHLGF
TGTGCCAGCAGCCCCTATACGGGCCACCGCCACCTTGGGTTT
>TRBJ2-3|-|TRBV7-2|-
CASSPAPAGVTGEF
TGTGCCAGCAGCCCCGCCCCGGCAGGGGTCACCGGGGAGTTT
>TRBJ1-3|-|TRBV2|-
CASSRQGGITGGLYF
TGTGCCAGCAGCCGGCAGGGTGGGATCACCGGGGGGCTGTATTTT
>TRBJ2-5|many|TRBV20-1|TRBD2
CSASRGTSGLETQYF
TGCAGTGCTAGTAGGGGGACTAGCGGGTTGGAGACCCAGTACTTC
>TRBJ2-1|many|TRBV7-8|TRBD2
CASSLVGQRGPYNEQFF
TGTGCCAGCAGCTTAGTAGGTCAGCGGGGGCCCTACAATGAGCAGTTCTTC
>TRBJ2-3|few|TRBV3-1|TRBD2
CASRPSGGAAGTQYF
TGTGCCAGCAGGCCTAGCGGGGGGGCGGCAGGTACGCAGTATTTT
>TRBJ1-1|-|TRBV20-1|-
CSAREQEPDTEAFF
TGCAGTGCTAGGGAACAGGAGCCGGACACTGAAGCTTTCTTT
>TRBJ2-7|-|TRBV7-2|-
CASSLQAGQYFGPF
-
>TRBJ1-2|many|TRBV6-6|TRBD1
CASTDQGDRGQGGYTF
TGTGCCAGCACCGACCAAGGGGACAGGGGGCAAGGGGGCTACACCTTC
>TRBJ2-3|-|TRBV19|-
CASSIQTAGRDTQYF
TGTGCCAGCAGCATTCAGACGGCAGGGAGAGACACGCAGTATTTT
>TRBJ2-5|-|TRBV5-1|-
CASSISGAEGQYF
TGTGCCAGCAGCATCTCAGGGGCAGAGGGCCAGTACTTC
>TRBJ1-6|-|TRBV2|-
CASRGSTRNSPLHF
TGTGCCAGCAGGGGGTCAACTCGGAATTCACCCCTCCACTTT
>TRBJ2-1|-|TRBV5-5|-
CASSIRTHEQFF
TGTGCCAGCAGCATCCGAACTCATGAGCAGTTCTTC
>TRBJ2-4|-|TRBV7-2|TRBD2
CASRSGGSPYEQYIQYF
TGTGCCAGCAGATCGGGGGGGTCTCCCTACGAGCAGTACATTCAGTACTTC
>TRBJ2-3|many|TRBV9|-
CASSVEGADTQYF
TGTGCCAGCAGCGTAGAAGGCGCAGATACGCAGTATTTT
>TRBJ1-4|few|TRBV7-2|TRBD1
CASSWGQGVEKLFF
TGTGCCAGCAGCTGGGGACAGGGGGTAGAGAAACTGTTTTTT
>TRBJ1-6|few|TRBV19|-
CATSDLLVGSPLHF
TGTGCCACTTCCGACCTCTTGGTGGGTTCACCCCTCCACTTT
>TRBJ2-3|few|TRBV24-1|-
CATSDRRRSGSTDTQYF
TGTGCCACCAGTGACCGGCGGAGGAGCGGGAGCACAGATACGCAGTATTTT
>TRBJ2-3|many|TRBV9|-
CASSVDIPSTDTQYF
TGTGCCAGCAGCGTAGACATACCTAGCACAGATACGCAGTATTTT
>TRBJ2-7|-|TRBV29-1|-
CSVARGAPYEQYF
TGCAGTGTTGCACGGGGAGCTCCCTACGAGCAGTACTTC
>TRBJ1-1|-|TRBV7-8|-
CASKKTEVGYGF
TGTGCCAGCAAAAAGACGGAAGTGGGCTATGGCTTT
>TRBJ2-7|many|TRBV6-2/TRBV6-3|-
CASGRSASYEQYF
TGTGCCAGCGGCCGGTCTGCCTCCTACGAGCAGTACTTC
>TRBJ2-3|many|TRBV19|TRBD2
CASRDGLAGTYGTDTQYF
TGTGCCAGCAGGGACGGACTAGCGGGCACCTATGGGACAGATACGCAGTATTTT
>TRBJ2-2|many|TRBV5-1|TRBD2
CASSLGTSGTGELFF
TGCGCCAGCAGCTTAGGGACTAGCGGCACCGGGGAGCTGTTTTTT
>TRBJ1-2|-|TRBV29-1|TRBD1
CRVSQGAYSYGYTF
TGCAGAGTCTCGCAGGGGGCGTACAGCTATGGCTACACCTTC
>TRBJ2-1|-|TRBV7-9|-
CASSPPADNEQFF
TGTGCCAGCAGCCCACCGGCGGATAATGAGCAGTTCTTC
>TRBJ1-2|-|TRBV29-1|TRBD1
CSVEGRGRNYGYTF
TGCAGCGTTGAAGGCAGGGGGCGGAACTATGGCTACACCTTC
>TRBJ2-7|-|TRBV4-3|-
CASSRGRVGEQYF
TGCGCCAGCAGCCGGGGGCGCGTGGGCGAGCAGTACTTC
>TRBJ2-7|-|TRBV7-2|-
CASSATRAHSGNTYF
TGTGCCAGCAGCGCGACGAGAGCGCACTCTGGAAACACGTACTTC
>TRBJ2-3|-|TRBV7-2|TRBD2
CASSPTSGQYTQYF
TGTGCCAGCAGCCCGACTAGCGGGCAGTATACGCAGTATTTT
>TRBJ2-1|once|TRBV7-8|-
CASSLAGEVGNEQFF
TGTGCCAGCAGCTTAGCGGGAGAGGTTGGCAATGAGCAGTTCTTC